A single sample is the source of the 2 T cell receptor beta chains below, sequenced in a study of blood T cell repertoires in COVID-19 (dated by TCRdb to the early 2020s). Preparation of the library involved the immunoSEQ multiplex PCR assay. Imported from immuneACCESS, the table was reduced by TCRdb to in-frame sequences with V and J called. These copies leave out some clones; in studies compared against another copy, an unresolved V gene accounts for under half, and the cause of the remainder is not known. This sample gives 200,000 to 250,000 clones in total; around four fifths of them show up just once. 4% of the sample goes to the ten largest clones. The sample was peripheral blood. These receptors were taken from a woman aged 40 to 49 with active or convalescent COVID-19.

The chain joins TRBV12-3 or TRBV12-4 to TRBJ1-2, with 11 bases that match TRBD1. The CDR3 totals 13 residues. The V and J ends lost 3 bases and 8 bases, in that order; junction bases with no gene match: 2. The CDR3 is CASSFRTGGGYTF. For the CDR3, the DNA is TGTGCCAGCAGTTTCCGGACAGGGGGCGGCTACACCTTC.

V and J are TRBV7-3 and TRBJ2-5; 9 nucleotides line up with TRBD1. The V segment lost 3 bases and the J segment 2 bases; nucleotides outside the gene matches: 4. Germline loops: CDR1 SGHTA, CDR2 FQGTGA. This CDR3 has 15 residues. CDR3 loop: CASSFGQGWQETQYF. CDR3 sequence (DNA): TGTGCCAGCAGCTTCGGACAGGGGTGGCAAGAGACCCAGTACTTC.